The 31 T cell receptor beta chains presented below share a single source sample, sequenced in a study of early T cells in non-severe SARS-CoV-2 infection. TCRdb fed the 5' RACE reads into MiXCR, producing one record per CDR3 protein. This sample yields just under 60,000 distinct CDR3 sequences, of which more than 7% are seen a single time; 3% to 4% belongs to the top ten. The sample comprised whole blood. The receptors were gathered from an adult who was a healthcare worker with PCR-confirmed SARS-CoV-2 infection or an uninfected control (not recorded which).

This clonotype was counted ten times or more. This rearrangement joins TRBV7-7 to TRBJ2-5; D might be TRBD1 (6 bases). The CDR3 totals 13 residues. CDR1 is SSHAT and CDR2 is FNYEAQ in the germline V gene (reference sequence). V was pared by 5 bases and J by 10 bases, with 17 bases between. CDR3 loop: CASSPRTAQVQYF. DNA of the CDR3: TGTGCCAGCAGCCCGAGGACAGCTCAGGTCCAGTACTTC.

This clonotype was detected ten times or more. The chain is built from TRBV19 and TRBJ1-5; D is uncertain. Germline V CDR1 and CDR2: LNHDA, SQIVND (reference sequence). V was shortened by 7 bases and J by 7 bases, with 20 bases between the two germline ends. This CDR3 has 15 amino acids. The CDR3 sequence: CASTTPPGDRQPQHF. CDR3 in DNA: TGTGCCAGTACCACACCACCCGGGGATAGGCAGCCCCAGCATTTT.

This clonotype was seen more than once but under ten times. The rearrangement links TRBV5-1 to TRBJ1-1, with 9 bases matching TRBD1. V shed 2 bases and J 4 bases; nucleotides not matched to a gene: 6. The CDR3 covers 15 residues. Germline CDR1 and CDR2: SGHRS and YFSETQ. CDR3 region: CASSFYRGQGTEAFF. CDR3 DNA sequence: TGCGCCAGCAGCTTTTACAGGGGGCAGGGCACTGAAGCTTTCTTT. The entire variable domain, with the rest obtained from reference TRBV5-1 and TRBJ1-1, is as follows: KAGVTQTPRYLIKTRGQQVTLSCSPISGHRSVSWYQQTPGQGLQFLFEYFSETQRNKGNFPGRFSGRQFSNSRSEMNVSTLELGDSALYLCASSFYRGQGTEAFFGQGTRLTVV.

In regard to this clonotype: A single base separates this from a much larger clone, so it may be a read error. This chain connects TRBV5-5 to TRBJ2-7; 9 bases line up with TRBD2. The CDR3 is 13 residues long. CDR1 and CDR2 from the germline V gene are SGHKS and YYEKEE (reference sequence). The CDR3 coding sequence is TGTGCCACCAGCTTGGGGCTAGCGGGGGAGCAGTACTTC. It is translated as CATSLGLAGEQYF.

The genes are TRBV29-1 and TRBJ2-3; no clear D. Germline CDR1 and CDR2: SQVTM and ANQGSEA. This CDR3 has 11 residues. V shed 4 bases and J shed 5 bases, with 7 bases lying between them. The CDR3 protein is CSVAPGDTQYF. CDR3 coding DNA: TGCAGCGTTGCACCTGGAGATACGCAGTATTTT.

The chain employs TRBV6-1 and TRBJ2-5, with 7 bases that match TRBD1. The germline CDR1 and CDR2 sequences are MNHNS and SASEGT. V shed 5 bases and J 5 bases; nucleotides not matched to a gene: 11. The CDR3 is made up of 15 amino acids. The CDR3 spells CASSLTGLVVETQYF. Here the CDR3 DNA reads TGTGCCAGCAGTTTGACAGGGCTGGTGGTGGAGACCCAGTACTTC.

The table lists this clonotype with a few counts. V and J are TRBV10-3 and TRBJ2-3; 7 bases are a match to TRBD2. This CDR3 comprises 16 residues. CDR1 is ENHRY, CDR2 SYGVKD, per germline. V dropped 1 base and J dropped 0; count of bases not matched to a gene: 4. The CDR3 protein is CAISELGSGSTDTQYF. The CDR3 coding sequence is TGTGCCATCAGTGAGTTGGGTAGCGGGAGCACAGATACGCAGTATTTT.

This clonotype appeared many times. The V call is TRBV30, the J call TRBJ1-2, with no clear D. This CDR3 has 14 amino acids. CDR1 is GTSNPN and CDR2 is SVGIG in the germline V gene (reference sequence). Between the trimmed V and J ends, which lost 4 bases and 5 bases, there was a span of 17 bases. CDR3 coding DNA: TGTGCCTGGAACGTAGGAGACTTTCTATATGGCTACACCTTC. As protein: CAWNVGDFLYGYTF.

This clonotype has ten or more counts. This chain uses TRBV18 with TRBJ2-7, with a tentative D call TRBD1 (6 bases). V was cut by 6 bases and J by 2 bases, with 17 bases left in between. Germline lookup yields CDR1 KGHSH and CDR2 LQKENI. The CDR3 covers 15 residues. The CDR3 loop reads CASSPDRTPTYEQYF. Written as DNA, the CDR3 is TGTGCCAGCTCGCCCGACAGGACCCCAACCTACGAGCAGTACTTC.

This clonotype was counted ten times or more. The chain has TRBV18 and TRBJ1-1; tentatively, D is TRBD1 (6 bases). Trimming took 1 base from V and 6 from J, leaving 9 bases between them. CDR1 is KGHSH and CDR2 is LQKENI in the germline V gene. The CDR3 has 13 residues. The CDR3 loop is CASSPRGASEAFF. The CDR3 nucleotides are TGTGCCAGCTCACCACGGGGGGCCTCTGAAGCTTTCTTT.

The gene calls are TRBV9 and TRBJ2-7; D might be TRBD1 (6 bases). Germline CDR1 and CDR2: SGDLS and YYNGEE. Between the trimmed V and J ends, which lost 4 bases and 6 bases, there was a span of 14 bases. The CDR3 contains 13 residues. CDR3 amino acids: CASSPEGEREQYF. As DNA, the CDR3 is TGTGCCAGCAGCCCCGAGGGGGAACGCGAGCAGTACTTC.

This clonotype has a handful of counts. The CDR3 region is CASSQPVATGGGSSTEAFF. The CDR3 DNA follows: TGTGCCAGCAGCCAGCCCGTGGCGACAGGGGGCGGTTCGAGCACTGAAGCTTTCTTT. This sequence joins TRBV4-2 and TRBJ1-1; 10 positions agree with TRBD1. CDR3 length equals 19 residues. V shed 3 bases and J 4 bases; nucleotides not matched to a gene: 17. The germline V gene has CDR1 LGHNA and CDR2 YNFKEQ.

The chain recombines TRBV29-1 with TRBJ2-3; D gene uncertain. The CDR3 spans 14 residues. The germline V gene encodes CDR1 SQVTM and CDR2 ANQGSEA. Trimming removed 7 bases from V and 0 bases from J, with 14 bases in between. This CDR3 is CSAVEAQSTDTQYF. The CDR3 region has the DNA TGCAGCGCCGTGGAAGCACAAAGCACAGATACGCAGTATTTT.

In its sample, this clonotype was seen many times. The chain uses TRBV2 and TRBJ1-5, with a possible D match to TRBD1 (5 bases). The CDR3 loop spans 12 amino acids. V lost 3 bases, J lost 5 bases, and 5 bases lay in between. CDR1 and CDR2 (germline): SNHLY, FYNNEI. The CDR3 protein is CASSDRDQPQHF. The DNA for the CDR3 is TGTGCCAGCAGTGACAGGGATCAGCCCCAGCATTTT.

The chain employs TRBV7-8 and TRBJ2-2; 9 bases line up with TRBD2. Trimming cost V 1 base and J 2 bases; bases outside gene matches: 11. This CDR3 is 19 amino acids long. Germline CDR1 reads SGHVS; CDR2 reads FQNEAQ. The CDR3 loop reads CASSLGPPAGGPNTGELFF. In nucleotides, the CDR3 is TGTGCCAGCAGCTTAGGGCCGCCGGCGGGAGGGCCAAACACCGGGGAGCTGTTTTTT.

This chain uses TRBV5-4 with TRBJ2-7; D is undetermined. The CDR3 runs to 13 residues. V was cut by 1 base and J by 0 bases, with 5 bases left in between. Per the germline V gene, CDR1 is SGHNT and CDR2 is YYREEE (reference sequence). CDR3 region: CASSLSTSYEQYF. The CDR3 DNA reads as TGTGCCAGCAGCTTGTCTACCTCCTACGAGCAGTACTTC.

This chain connects TRBV18 to TRBJ2-1, with D perhaps TRBD2 (6 bases). This CDR3 region has 13 residues. V lost 5 bases to trimming and J lost 6 bases, with 11 bases between them. Germline V gene data show CDR1 as KGHSH and CDR2 as LQKENI. The CDR3 DNA reads TGTGCCAGCTCAGGGGGACTCACCAATGAGCAGTTCTTC. Its protein product is CASSGGLTNEQFF.

The chain couples TRBV6-5 to TRBJ2-2, with 8 bases lining up with TRBD1. Per germline, CDR1 MNHEY and CDR2 SVGAGI. V lost 6 bases to trimming and J lost 2 bases; unmatched junction nucleotides: 5. The length of the CDR3 is 15 residues. The CDR3 coding sequence is TGTGCCAGCAGCTTTGGACAGGGAAACACCGGGGAGCTGTTTTTT. Its translation is CASSFGQGNTGELFF.

The chain has TRBV28 and TRBJ1-1, with 9 bases aligning to TRBD1. This CDR3 is 15 amino acids long. Germline V CDR1 and CDR2: MDHEN, SYDVKM. Trimming at V came to 2 bases and at J to 5 bases, leaving 6 bases not matched to a gene. In DNA, the CDR3 is TGTGCCAGCAGTTTAACGACAGGGGGGATTACTGAAGCTTTCTTT. Translation gives CASSLTTGGITEAFF. The variable domain in full, completed from reference TRBV28 and TRBJ1-1, reads DVKVTQSSRYLVKRTGEKVFLECVQDMDHENMFWYRQDPGLGLRLIYFSYDVKMKEKGDIPEGYSVSREKKERFSLILESASTNQTSMYLCASSLTTGGITEAFFGQGTRLTVV.

This clonotype was detected many times. This chain connects TRBV28 to TRBJ2-7; D assignment may be TRBD1 or TRBD2 (6 bases each). The CDR3 runs to 14 residues. The germline V and J ends were trimmed by 7 bases and 5 bases, with 18 bases remaining between them. Germline CDR1 reads MDHEN; CDR2 reads SYDVKM. The CDR3 DNA sequence: TGTGCCAGCATCAAAAGCCTGGGGGGCGACGAGCAGTACTTC. Translated, it gives CASIKSLGGDEQYF.

This clonotype was recorded many times. V is TRBV5-1 and J is TRBJ2-2, with D maybe TRBD1 (6 bases). The CDR3 length is 16 residues. Germline CDR1 SGHRS, CDR2 YFSETQ. The ends were cut back, 1 base at V and 4 bases at J, with 14 bases in the middle. The CDR3 sequence: CASSLTGSVGTGELFF. DNA of the CDR3: TGCGCCAGCAGCTTGACAGGGTCGGTCGGCACCGGGGAGCTGTTTTTT.

This clonotype appeared many times. The chain has TRBV5-1 and TRBJ2-1; TRBD1 matches 10 bases. The CDR3 has 13 residues. Unmatched junction bases numbered 3, after V lost 4 bases and J lost 8 bases. Germline V gene data show CDR1 as SGHRS and CDR2 as YFSETQ. The CDR3, as DNA: TGCGCCAGCAGCGTGGACAGGGGGGATGAGCAGTTCTTC. Amino acids: CASSVDRGDEQFF.

V usage is TRBV11-3 and J usage is TRBJ1-1, with D possibly matching TRBD1 (6 bases). V lost 2 bases and J 0 bases, leaving 7 bases between the germline ends. Germline-derived CDR1 and CDR2 are SGHNT and YENEEA. The CDR3 extends over 14 amino acids. Written as DNA, the CDR3 is TGTGCCAGCAGCTTATCAGGGGTGAACACTGAAGCTTTCTTT. Amino acids: CASSLSGVNTEAFF.

V usage is TRBV27 and J usage is TRBJ2-7; tentatively, D is TRBD2 (6 bases). Germline CDR1 is MNHEY and CDR2 is SMNVEV (reference sequence). With 4 bases removed from V and 5 bases from J, the gap between germline ends came to 12 bases. The CDR3 is made up of 13 amino acids. CDR3 DNA sequence: TGTGCCAGCAGTTCCGGAGGGGCGGACGAGCAGTACTTC. Residues: CASSSGGADEQYF.

The chain combines TRBV21-1 with TRBJ1-2; the table's D call, TRBD1, has no DNA check behind it. TRBV21-1 has pseudogene status. CDR3 length equals 14 residues. CDR3 sequence (DNA): TGTGCCAGCAGCCGGACAGGGGTCGACTATGGCTACACCTTC. Translation gives CASSRTGVDYGYTF.

The chain carries TRBV20-1 and TRBJ2-2, with no clear D. Trimming took off 3 bases at V and 2 bases at J, with 7 bases between the two ends. Germline V CDR1 and CDR2: DFQATT, SNEGSKA (reference sequence). This CDR3 comprises 13 residues. CDR3: CSASATNTGELFF. CDR3 sequence (DNA): TGCAGTGCTAGCGCTACAAACACCGGGGAGCTGTTTTTT.

The chain couples TRBV7-2 to TRBJ1-6; no definite D call. The CDR3 sequence is 12 residues long. Germline V lookup: CDR1 SGHTA, CDR2 FQGNSA. V was trimmed by 5 bases and J by 6 bases, leaving 5 bases between them. CDR3 protein: CASSPSNSPLHF. The CDR3, as DNA: TGTGCCAGCAGCCCCTCTAATTCACCCCTCCACTTT.

The chain is built from TRBV7-6 and TRBJ2-3, with 7 positions matching TRBD2. The CDR3 has 14 amino acids. After removal of 5 bases from V and 2 bases from J, the junction contained 4 bases not matched to a gene. Germline loops: CDR1 SGHVS, CDR2 FNYEAQ. This CDR3 is CASSGDYPTDTQYF. In DNA form, the CDR3 reads TGTGCCAGCAGCGGGGACTACCCCACAGATACGCAGTATTTT.

In its sample, this clonotype was seen a few times. The chain couples TRBV7-9 to TRBJ2-7, with TRBD1 matching 7 bases. The CDR3 has 14 amino acids. The germline CDR1 and CDR2 sequences are SEHNR and FQNEAQ (reference sequence). The V and J ends lost 4 bases and 3 bases, in that order; junction bases with no gene match: 6. CDR3 nucleotide sequence: TGTGCCAGCAGCTCAATAGACAGGGTCTACGAGCAGTACTTC. This sequence encodes CASSSIDRVYEQYF.

At least ten counts were recorded for this clonotype. The gene calls are TRBV7-8 and TRBJ1-6; tentatively, D is TRBD1 (5 bases). This CDR3 is 14 amino acids long. Trimming removed 1 base at V and 13 bases at J, with 14 bases between. Germline CDR1 reads SGHVS; CDR2 reads FQNEAQ. The CDR3 coding sequence is TGTGCCAGCAGCTTAGGTGTAGGGGCTCTCCCCCTCCACTTT. Translated, it gives CASSLGVGALPLHF.

This clonotype was counted at least ten times. The rearrangement uses TRBV12-3 or TRBV12-4 and TRBJ2-3; the D is unclear. CDR3 length equals 15 residues. Trimming shortened V by 4 bases and J by 2 bases, and 13 bases separated the two germline ends. The CDR3 sequence is CASSSTPVPTDTQYF. The DNA of the CDR3 is TGTGCCAGCAGTTCTACTCCGGTACCCACAGATACGCAGTATTTT.